This entry features one T cell receptor beta chain sequence. The data were produced by immunoSEQ multiplex PCR, yet TCRdb's version contains in-frame clones alone and is incomplete. The table lists 30,000 or so clones, around 83% of them singletons. The sample is drawn from a study of OX40 agonist ivuxolimab in advanced cancers. The CDR3 loop spans 15 amino acids. The germline V gene has CDR1 SGHRS and CDR2 YFSETQ. The V end lost 7 bases, the J end lost 7 bases, and 22 bases lay between the germline ends. The clonotype originates from an adult with an advanced solid tumor such as melanoma, head and neck, liver or kidney cancer. This sample comprised CD4+ or CD8+ T cells sorted from blood, obtained in a trial of the OX40 agonist ivuxolimab. The gene calls are TRBV5-1 and TRBJ2-3, with D uncertain. The DNA of the CDR3 is TGCGCCAGCTCCGATGGGTCCACTGGTATGAATACGCAGTATTTT. Its translation: CASSDGSTGMNTQYF.